The sample holds a few counts of the clone carrying this T cell receptor delta chain. TCRdb re-identified clones in the RT-PCR reads via CATT. Of about 3,000 delta-chain clones in the sample, 8% to 9% were seen once. These data are taken from a study of gamma-delta T cells after stem cell transplantation. V lost 6 bases and J lost 10; bases outside the gene matches: 29. The CDR3 is 20 amino acids. Germline CDR1 and CDR2: TSWWSYY and QGS. The gene calls are TRDV1 and TRDJ1; TRDD3 agrees at 10 bases. The clonotype was recovered from a human donor. It is not recorded whose cells these are; they may come from a transplant donor. The sequencing sample was made of gamma-delta T cells. The CDR3 nucleotides read TGTGCTCTTGGCACTTTCCTAAGAGCGAGGGGGATACGCGGGGGTGAAGGACTCATCTTT. Encoded protein: CALGTFLRARGIRGGEGLIF.